This T cell receptor beta chain was captured by sequencing in a study of control samples from healthy donors and cancer patients. From germline, CDR1 is SGDLS and CDR2 YYNGEE. V gave up 3 bases and J gave up 3 bases, with 14 bases separating them. The CDR3 sequence is 15 residues long. TCRdb's copy holds only in-frame clones and misses some; the assay was immunoSEQ multiplex PCR. The sample consists of 120,000 or so clones, over 75% of them appearing once. This TCR was recovered from a man aged 18 to 30 in good health. The chain joins TRBV9 to TRBJ2-3, with D unresolved. The material sequenced was blood. CDR3 nucleotides: TGTGCCAGCAGCGCCCGTAGTGCGACTACAGATACGCAGTATTTT. It encodes CASSARSATTDTQYF.